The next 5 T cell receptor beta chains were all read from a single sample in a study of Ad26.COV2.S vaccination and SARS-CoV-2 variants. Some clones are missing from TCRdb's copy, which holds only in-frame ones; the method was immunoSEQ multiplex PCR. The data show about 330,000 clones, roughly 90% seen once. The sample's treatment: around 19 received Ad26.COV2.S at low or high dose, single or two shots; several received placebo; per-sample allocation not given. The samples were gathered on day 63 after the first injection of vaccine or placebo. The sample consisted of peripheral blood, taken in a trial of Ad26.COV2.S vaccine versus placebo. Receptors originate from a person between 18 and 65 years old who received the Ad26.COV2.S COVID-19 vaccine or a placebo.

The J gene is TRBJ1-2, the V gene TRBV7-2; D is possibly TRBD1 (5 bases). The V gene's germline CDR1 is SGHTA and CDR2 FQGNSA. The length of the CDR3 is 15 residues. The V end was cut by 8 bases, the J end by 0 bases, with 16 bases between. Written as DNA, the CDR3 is TGTGCCAGCCCAAGGGGAGGGTTTACTAACTATGGCTACACCTTC. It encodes CASPRGGFTNYGYTF.

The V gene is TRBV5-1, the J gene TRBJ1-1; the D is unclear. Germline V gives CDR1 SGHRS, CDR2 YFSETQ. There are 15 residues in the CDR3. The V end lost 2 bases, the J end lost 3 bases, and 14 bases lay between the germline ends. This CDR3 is CASSLVWGLDTEAFF. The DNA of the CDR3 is TGCGCCAGCAGCTTAGTTTGGGGTCTAGACACTGAAGCTTTCTTT.

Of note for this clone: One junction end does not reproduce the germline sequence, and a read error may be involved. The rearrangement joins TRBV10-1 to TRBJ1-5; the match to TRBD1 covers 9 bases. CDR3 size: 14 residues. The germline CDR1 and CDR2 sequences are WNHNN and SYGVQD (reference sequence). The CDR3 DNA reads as TGCGCCAGCTGTGACGACAGGGGGGATCAGCCCCAGCATTTT. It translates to CASCDDRGDQPQHF.

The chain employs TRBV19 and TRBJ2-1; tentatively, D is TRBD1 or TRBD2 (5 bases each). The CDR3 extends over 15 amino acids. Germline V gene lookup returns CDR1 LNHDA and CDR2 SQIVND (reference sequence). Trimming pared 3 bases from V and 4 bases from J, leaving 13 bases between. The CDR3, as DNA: TGTGCCAGTAGTATCGGGTGGGACCCTTACAATGAGCAGTTCTTC. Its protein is CASSIGWDPYNEQFF.

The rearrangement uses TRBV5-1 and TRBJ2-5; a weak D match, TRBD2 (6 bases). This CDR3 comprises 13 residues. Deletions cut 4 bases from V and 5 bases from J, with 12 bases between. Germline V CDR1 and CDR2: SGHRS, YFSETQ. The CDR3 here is CASSPFSGETQYF. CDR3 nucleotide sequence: TGCGCCAGCAGCCCGTTTAGCGGCGAGACCCAGTACTTC.